This is a list of T cell receptor beta chains from one sample in a study of cytomegalovirus exposure and HLA in healthy donors. This table comes from immunoSEQ multiplex PCR, and its TCRdb copy is limited to in-frame clones, with some not included. Of 180,000 or so clones in the sample, around three quarters were seen once. The material sequenced was PBMCs. The receptor set was obtained from a woman aged 25 to 39 in good health and CMV-seropositive. The CDR3 runs from the conserved cysteine through the conserved F or W. D genes are given only for firm matches. Clone size is stated in some rows and not others, as once, few, many or a class when expanded.

V,J,D,size,DNA,CDR3
TRBV7-2,TRBJ2-5,TRBD2,few,TGTGCCAGCAGTTCTACCGGGGACTACCGGAATTTGGAGACCCAGTACTTC,CASSSTGDYRNLETQYF
TRBV6-1,TRBJ2-3,TRBD1,-,TGTGCCAGCAGCCGACAGGGGCAAGATACGCAGTATTTT,CASSRQGQDTQYF
TRBV28,TRBJ1-1,TRBD1,-,TGTGCCAGCAGACTAGGAGGGGGCGAGGGGACTGAAGCTTTCTTT,CASRLGGGEGTEAFF
TRBV4-1,TRBJ2-1,TRBD2,-,TGCGCCAGCAGCCAAGATCGTGGGACTAGCGGGGGGAGCTCCTACAATGAGCAGTTCTTC,CASSQDRGTSGGSSYNEQFF
TRBV18,TRBJ1-2,TRBD1,-,TGTGCCAGCTCACCGCCGGACAGGGCGGGGGGCTACACCTTC,CASSPPDRAGGYTF
TRBV4-1,TRBJ2-7,-,-,TGCGCCAGCAGCCCGACTACAGGGACCACCTACGAGCAGTACTTC,CASSPTTGTTYEQYF
TRBV5-8,TRBJ2-1,TRBD1,-,TGTGCCAGCAGCCAGACAGGGGGCCTCCACAATGAGCAGTTCTTC,CASSQTGGLHNEQFF
TRBV4-3,TRBJ2-7,-,-,TGCGCCAGCAGCCAAGGGAGTGGGGCTCCCTACGAGCAGTACTTC,CASSQGSGAPYEQYF
TRBV6-5,TRBJ1-2,TRBD1,once,TGTGCCAGCAGTTCGGACAGGGCTTATGGCTACACCTTC,CASSSDRAYGYTF
TRBV7-2,TRBJ1-1,-,-,TGTGCCAGCAGCTTAGTTGGGGGGGAAGGGGAAGCTTTCTTT,CASSLVGGEGEAFF
TRBV19,TRBJ1-3,-,-,TGTGCCAGTAGTGTAAAACAGTTCTCTGGAAACACCATATATTTT,CASSVKQFSGNTIYF
TRBV6-5,TRBJ2-7,TRBD2,-,TGTGCCAGCAGGGGAGCGGGGGGGACCTACGAGCAGTACTTC,CASRGAGGTYEQYF
TRBV7-9,TRBJ2-3,TRBD2,once,TGTGCCAGCAGCTTAGAGGGCGGGGGGTCGGCAGATACGCAGTATTTT,CASSLEGGGSADTQYF
TRBV9,TRBJ2-7,-,-,TGTGCCCCGGCAGGCCACAGCTCCTACGAGCAGTACTTC,CAPAGHSSYEQYF
TRBV6-5,TRBJ1-2,TRBD1,-,TGTGCCAGCAGTTACTCGGAGGGACAGGTCTATGGCTACACCTTC,CASSYSEGQVYGYTF
TRBV27,TRBJ2-7,-,few,TGTGCCAGCAGTTTATCCCCGGGGAGCTCCTACGAGCAGTACTTC,CASSLSPGSSYEQYF
TRBV6-5,TRBJ2-7,TRBD2,few,TGTGCCAGCAGTAGGGAGCGGGGGGGGAAGCAGTACTTC,CASSRERGGKQYF
TRBV18,TRBJ1-3,-,-,TGTGCCAGCTCAAACAAACAGGGAGCTGGAAACACCATATATTTT,CASSNKQGAGNTIYF
TRBV6-5,TRBJ1-5,-,-,TGTGCCAGCAGTCTACGGGAGGACAATCAGCCCCAGCATTTT,CASSLREDNQPQHF
TRBV11-2,TRBJ2-7,TRBD1,-,TGTGCCAGCAGTACAGGGGGGACAGGCGGCTTGGAGCAGTACTTC,CASSTGGTGGLEQYF
TRBV27,TRBJ2-5,-,-,TGTGCCAGCAGTCCCCTCCAAGAGACCCAGTACTTC,CASSPLQETQYF
TRBV7-7,TRBJ2-7,-,-,TGTGCCAGCAGCTTACGGTTTGGAGGGGGCGCCGACGAGCAGTACTTC,CASSLRFGGGADEQYF
TRBV7-2,TRBJ1-1,-,few,TGTGCCAGCAGCTCAGTTGTAACTGAAGCTTTCTTT,CASSSVVTEAFF
TRBV27,TRBJ2-1,-,-,TGTGCCAGCAGTTCAGACAATGAGCAGTTCTTC,CASSSDNEQFF
TRBV4-1,TRBJ2-7,-,-,TGCGCCAGCAGCCAGATCGGGACACACGAGCAGTACTTC,CASSQIGTHEQYF
TRBV7-8,TRBJ2-3,-,-,TGTGCCAGCAGCTTACGGAGCGCCCGTAGGTATTTT,CASSLRSARRYF
TRBV7-9,TRBJ2-4,TRBD1,once,TGTGCCAGCAGCAAGCCGACAGGGGTGGGAAACATTCAGTACTTC,CASSKPTGVGNIQYF